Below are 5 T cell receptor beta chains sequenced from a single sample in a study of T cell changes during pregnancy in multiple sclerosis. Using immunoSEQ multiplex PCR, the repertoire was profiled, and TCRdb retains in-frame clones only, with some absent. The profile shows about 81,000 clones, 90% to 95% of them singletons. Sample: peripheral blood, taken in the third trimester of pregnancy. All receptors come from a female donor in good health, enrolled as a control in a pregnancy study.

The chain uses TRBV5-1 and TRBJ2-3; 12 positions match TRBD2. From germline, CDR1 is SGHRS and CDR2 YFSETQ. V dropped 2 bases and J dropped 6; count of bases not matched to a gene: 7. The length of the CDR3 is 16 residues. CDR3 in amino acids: CASSFSSGRAADTQYF. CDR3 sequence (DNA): TGCGCCAGCAGCTTTTCTAGCGGGAGGGCAGCGGATACGCAGTATTTT.

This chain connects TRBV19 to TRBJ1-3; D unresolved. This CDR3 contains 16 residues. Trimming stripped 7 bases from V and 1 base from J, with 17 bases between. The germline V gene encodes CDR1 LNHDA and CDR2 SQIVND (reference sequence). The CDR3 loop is CASIYPRGSSGNTIYF. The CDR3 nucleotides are TGTGCCAGTATTTATCCGCGCGGGAGTTCTGGAAACACCATATATTTT. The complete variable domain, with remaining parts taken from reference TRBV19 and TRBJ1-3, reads DGGITQSPKYLFRKEGQNVTLSCEQNLNHDAMYWYRQDPGQGLRLIYYSQIVNDFQKGDIAEGYSVSREKKESFPLTVTSAQKNPTAFYLCASIYPRGSSGNTIYFGEGSWLTVV.

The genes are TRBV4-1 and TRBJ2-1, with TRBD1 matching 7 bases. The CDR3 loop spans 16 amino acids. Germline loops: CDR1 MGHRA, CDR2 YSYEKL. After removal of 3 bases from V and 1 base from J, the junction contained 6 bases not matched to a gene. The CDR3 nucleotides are TGCGCCAGCAGCCAGGATAACAGGGGTTCCTACAATGAGCAGTTCTTC. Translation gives CASSQDNRGSYNEQFF.

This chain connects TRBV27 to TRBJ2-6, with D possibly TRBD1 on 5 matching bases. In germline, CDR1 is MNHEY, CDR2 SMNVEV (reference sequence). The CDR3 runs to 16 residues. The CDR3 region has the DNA TGTGCTGCTCGACAGACCCCCCACTCTGGGGCCAACGTCCTGACTTTC. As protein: CAARQTPHSGANVLTF.

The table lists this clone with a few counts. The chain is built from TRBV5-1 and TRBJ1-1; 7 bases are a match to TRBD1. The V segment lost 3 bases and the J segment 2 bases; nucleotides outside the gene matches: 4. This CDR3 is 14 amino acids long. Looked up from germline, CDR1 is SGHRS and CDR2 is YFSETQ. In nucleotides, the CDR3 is TGCGCCAGCAGCTACGGACAGGCAAACACTGAAGCTTTCTTT. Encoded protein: CASSYGQANTEAFF.